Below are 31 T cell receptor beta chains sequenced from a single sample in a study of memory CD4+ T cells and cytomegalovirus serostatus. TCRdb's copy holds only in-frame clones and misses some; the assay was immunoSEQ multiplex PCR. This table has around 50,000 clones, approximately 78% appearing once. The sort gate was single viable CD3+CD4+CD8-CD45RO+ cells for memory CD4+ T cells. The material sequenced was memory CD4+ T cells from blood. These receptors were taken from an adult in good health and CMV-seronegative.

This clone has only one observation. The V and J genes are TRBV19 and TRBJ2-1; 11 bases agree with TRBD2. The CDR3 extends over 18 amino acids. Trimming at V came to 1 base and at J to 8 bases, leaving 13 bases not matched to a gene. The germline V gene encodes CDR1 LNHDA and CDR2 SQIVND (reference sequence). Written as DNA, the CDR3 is TGTGCCAGTAGTATAGCGGTGGCTAGCGGGAGGAGGGAGGATGAGCAGTTCTTC. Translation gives CASSIAVASGRREDEQFF.

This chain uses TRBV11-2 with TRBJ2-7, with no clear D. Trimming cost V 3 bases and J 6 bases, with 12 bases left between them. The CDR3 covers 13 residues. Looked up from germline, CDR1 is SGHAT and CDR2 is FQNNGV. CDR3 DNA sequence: TGTGCCAGCAGCTTTAAATTGGTGGCCGAGCAGTACTTC. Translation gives CASSFKLVAEQYF.

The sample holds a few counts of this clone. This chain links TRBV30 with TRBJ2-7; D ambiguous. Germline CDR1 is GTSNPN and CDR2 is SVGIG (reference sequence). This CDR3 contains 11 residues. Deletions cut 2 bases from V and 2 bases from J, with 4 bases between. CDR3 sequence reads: CAWSRAYEQYF. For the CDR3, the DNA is TGTGCCTGGAGTAGGGCCTACGAGCAGTACTTC.

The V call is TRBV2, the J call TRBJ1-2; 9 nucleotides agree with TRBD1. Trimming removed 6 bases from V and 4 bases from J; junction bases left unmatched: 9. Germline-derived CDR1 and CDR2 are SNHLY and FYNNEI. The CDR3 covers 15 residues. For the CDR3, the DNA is TGTGCCAGCAGCAAAATCTGGGACAGGGCCTATGGCTACACCTTC. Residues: CASSKIWDRAYGYTF.

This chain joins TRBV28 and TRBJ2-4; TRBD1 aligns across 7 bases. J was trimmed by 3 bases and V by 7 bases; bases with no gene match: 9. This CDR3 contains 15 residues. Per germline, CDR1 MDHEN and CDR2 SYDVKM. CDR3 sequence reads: CASNRGQNLKNIQYF. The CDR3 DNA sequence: TGTGCCAGCAACAGGGGACAGAACCTCAAAAACATTCAGTACTTC.

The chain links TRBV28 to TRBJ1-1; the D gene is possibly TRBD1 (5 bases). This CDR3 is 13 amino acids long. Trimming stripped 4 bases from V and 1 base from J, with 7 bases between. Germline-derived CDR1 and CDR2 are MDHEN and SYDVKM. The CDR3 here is CASSWGENTEAFF. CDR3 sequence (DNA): TGTGCCAGCAGTTGGGGGGAGAACACTGAAGCTTTCTTT.

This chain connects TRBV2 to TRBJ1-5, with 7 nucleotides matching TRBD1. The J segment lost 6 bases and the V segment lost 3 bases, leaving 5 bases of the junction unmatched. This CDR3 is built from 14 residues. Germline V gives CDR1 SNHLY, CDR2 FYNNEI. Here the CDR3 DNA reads TGTGCCAGCAGTGAGACAGGGACCGGTCAGCCCCAGCATTTT. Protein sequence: CASSETGTGQPQHF.

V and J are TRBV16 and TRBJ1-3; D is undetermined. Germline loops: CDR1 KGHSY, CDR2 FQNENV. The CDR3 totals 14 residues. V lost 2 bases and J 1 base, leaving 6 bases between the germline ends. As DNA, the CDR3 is TGTGCCAGCAGCCAAGGAACATCTGGAAACACCATATATTTT. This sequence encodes CASSQGTSGNTIYF.

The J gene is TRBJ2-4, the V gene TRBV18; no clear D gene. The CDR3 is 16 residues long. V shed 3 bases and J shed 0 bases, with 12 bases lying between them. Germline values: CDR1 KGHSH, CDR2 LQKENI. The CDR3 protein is CASSPLPVVAKNIQYF. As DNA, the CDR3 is TGTGCCAGCTCACCGTTACCGGTGGTAGCCAAAAACATTCAGTACTTC. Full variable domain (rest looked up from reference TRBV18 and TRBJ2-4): NAGVMQNPRHLVRRRGQEARLRCSPMKGHSHVYWYRQLPEEGLKFMVYLQKENIIDESGMPKERFSAEFPKEGPSILRIQQVVRGDSAAYFCASSPLPVVAKNIQYFGAGTRLSVL.

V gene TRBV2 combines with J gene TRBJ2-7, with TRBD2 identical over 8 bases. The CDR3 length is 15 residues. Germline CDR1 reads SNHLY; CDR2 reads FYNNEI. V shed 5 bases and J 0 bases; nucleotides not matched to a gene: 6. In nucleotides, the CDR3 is TGTGCCAGCAGTTATAGCGGGAAGAGCTCCTACGAGCAGTACTTC. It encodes CASSYSGKSSYEQYF.

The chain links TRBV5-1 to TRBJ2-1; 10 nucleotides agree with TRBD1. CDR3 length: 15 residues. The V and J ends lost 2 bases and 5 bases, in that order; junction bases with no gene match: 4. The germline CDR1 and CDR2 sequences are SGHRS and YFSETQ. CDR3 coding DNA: TGCGCCAGCAGCTTCGAGGGACAGGGGAACAATGAGCAGTTCTTC. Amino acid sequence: CASSFEGQGNNEQFF.

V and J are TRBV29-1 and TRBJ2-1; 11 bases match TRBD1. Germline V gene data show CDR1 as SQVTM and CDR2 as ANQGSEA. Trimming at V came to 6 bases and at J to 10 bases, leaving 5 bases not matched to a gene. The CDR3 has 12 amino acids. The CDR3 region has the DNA TGCAGCGTAAGGACAGGGGGCAGGGAGCAGTTCTTC. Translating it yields CSVRTGGREQFF.

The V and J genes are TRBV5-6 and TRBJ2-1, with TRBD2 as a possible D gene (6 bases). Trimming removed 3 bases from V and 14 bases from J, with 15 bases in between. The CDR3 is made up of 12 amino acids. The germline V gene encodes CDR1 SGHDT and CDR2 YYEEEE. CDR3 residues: CASSSPVREKFF. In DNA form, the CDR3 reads TGTGCCAGCAGCTCGCCGGTCCGGGAGAAGTTCTTC.

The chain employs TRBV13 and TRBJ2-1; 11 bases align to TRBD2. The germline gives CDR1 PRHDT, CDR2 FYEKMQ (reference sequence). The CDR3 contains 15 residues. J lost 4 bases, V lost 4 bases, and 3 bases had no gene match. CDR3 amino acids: CASSSGLADYNEQFF. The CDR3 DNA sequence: TGTGCCAGCAGCTCGGGACTAGCGGATTACAATGAGCAGTTCTTC. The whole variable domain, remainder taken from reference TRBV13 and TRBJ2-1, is AAGVIQSPRHLIKEKRETATLKCYPIPRHDTVYWYQQGPGQDPQFLISFYEKMQSDKGSIPDRFSAQQFSDYHSELNMSSLELGDSALYFCASSSGLADYNEQFFGPGTRLTVL.

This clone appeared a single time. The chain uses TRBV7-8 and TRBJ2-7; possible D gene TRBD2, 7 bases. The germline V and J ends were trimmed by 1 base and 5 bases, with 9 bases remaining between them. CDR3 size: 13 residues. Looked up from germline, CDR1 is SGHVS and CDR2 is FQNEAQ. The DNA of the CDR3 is TGTGCCAGCAGCTTAGTCGGGGGGCACGAGCAGTACTTC. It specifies CASSLVGGHEQYF.

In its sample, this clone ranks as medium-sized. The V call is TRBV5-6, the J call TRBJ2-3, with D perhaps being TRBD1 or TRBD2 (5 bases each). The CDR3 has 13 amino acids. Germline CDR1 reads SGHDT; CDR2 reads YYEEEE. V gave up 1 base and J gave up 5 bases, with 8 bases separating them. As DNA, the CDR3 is TGTGCCAGCAGCTTGTGGGGGAGAGATACGCAGTATTTT. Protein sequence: CASSLWGRDTQYF. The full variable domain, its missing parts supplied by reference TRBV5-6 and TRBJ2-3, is DAGVTQSPTHLIKTRGQQVTLRCSPKSGHDTVSWYQQALGQGPQFIFQYYEEEERQRGNFPDRFSGHQFPNYSSELNVNALLLGDSALYLCASSLWGRDTQYFGPGTRLTVL.

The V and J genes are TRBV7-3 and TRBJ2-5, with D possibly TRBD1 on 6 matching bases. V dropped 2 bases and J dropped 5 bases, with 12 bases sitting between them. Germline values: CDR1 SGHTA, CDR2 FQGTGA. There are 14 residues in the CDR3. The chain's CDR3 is CASSLGSGVETQYF. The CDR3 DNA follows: TGTGCCAGCAGCTTAGGATCAGGGGTTGAGACCCAGTACTTC.

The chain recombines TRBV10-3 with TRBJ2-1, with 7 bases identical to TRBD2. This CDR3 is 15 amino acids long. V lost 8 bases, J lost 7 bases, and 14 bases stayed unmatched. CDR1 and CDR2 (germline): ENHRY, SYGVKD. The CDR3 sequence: CAIAPGTTLWNEQFF. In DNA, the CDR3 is TGTGCCATCGCCCCCGGGACTACATTATGGAATGAGCAGTTCTTC.

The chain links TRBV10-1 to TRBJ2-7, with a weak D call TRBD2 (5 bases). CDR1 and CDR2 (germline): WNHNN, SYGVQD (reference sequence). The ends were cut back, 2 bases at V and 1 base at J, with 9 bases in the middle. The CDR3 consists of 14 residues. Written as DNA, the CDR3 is TGCGCCAGCAGTGAGCTTTCGGGGTCCTACGAGCAGTACTTC. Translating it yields CASSELSGSYEQYF.

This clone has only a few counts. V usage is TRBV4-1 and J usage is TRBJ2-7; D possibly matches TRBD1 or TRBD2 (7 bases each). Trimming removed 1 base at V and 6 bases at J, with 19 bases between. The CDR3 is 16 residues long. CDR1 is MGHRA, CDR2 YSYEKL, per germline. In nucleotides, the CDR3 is TGCGCCAGCAGCCAAGTCCGGGGGGCCAGGGGGATCGAGCAGTACTTC. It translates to CASSQVRGARGIEQYF.

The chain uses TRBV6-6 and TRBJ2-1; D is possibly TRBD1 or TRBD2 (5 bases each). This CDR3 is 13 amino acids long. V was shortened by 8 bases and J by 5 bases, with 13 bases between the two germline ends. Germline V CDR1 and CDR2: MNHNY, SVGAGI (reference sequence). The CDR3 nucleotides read TGTGCCAGCGGGACGAACGGGGACAATGAGCAGTTCTTC. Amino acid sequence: CASGTNGDNEQFF.

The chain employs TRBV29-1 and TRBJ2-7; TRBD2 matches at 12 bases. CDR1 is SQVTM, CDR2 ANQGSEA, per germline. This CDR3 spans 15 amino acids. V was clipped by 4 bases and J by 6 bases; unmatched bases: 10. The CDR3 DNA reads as TGCAGCGTTGGGCCGACTAGCGGGAGTGTTGGCGAGCAGTACTTC. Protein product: CSVGPTSGSVGEQYF.

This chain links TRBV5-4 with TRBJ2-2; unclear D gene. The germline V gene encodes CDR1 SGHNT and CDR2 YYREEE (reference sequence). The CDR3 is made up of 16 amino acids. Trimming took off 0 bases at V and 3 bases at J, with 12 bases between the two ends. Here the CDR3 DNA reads TGTGCCAGCAGCTTGGGTACCTTAACCTACACCGGGGAGCTGTTTTTT. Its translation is CASSLGTLTYTGELFF.

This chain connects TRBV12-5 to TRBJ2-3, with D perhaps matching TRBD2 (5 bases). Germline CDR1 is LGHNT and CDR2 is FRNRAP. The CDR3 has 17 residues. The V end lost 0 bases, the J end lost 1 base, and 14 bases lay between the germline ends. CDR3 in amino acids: CASGLVGGSRGTDTQYF. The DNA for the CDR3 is TGTGCTAGTGGTTTGGTGGGTGGGAGCAGAGGCACAGATACGCAGTATTTT.

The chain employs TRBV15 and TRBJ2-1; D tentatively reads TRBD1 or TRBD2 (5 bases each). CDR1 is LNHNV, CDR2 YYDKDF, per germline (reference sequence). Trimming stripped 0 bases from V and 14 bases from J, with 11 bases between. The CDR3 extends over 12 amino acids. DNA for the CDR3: TGTGCCACCAGCAGAGATCGGTTGGGGGAGTTCTTC. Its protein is CATSRDRLGEFF.

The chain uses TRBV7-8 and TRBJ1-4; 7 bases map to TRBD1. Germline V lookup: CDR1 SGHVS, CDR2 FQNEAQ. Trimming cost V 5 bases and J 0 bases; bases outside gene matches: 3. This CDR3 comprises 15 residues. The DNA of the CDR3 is TGTGCCAGCAGCGCAACAGGGGCAACTAATGAAAAACTGTTTTTT. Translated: CASSATGATNEKLFF. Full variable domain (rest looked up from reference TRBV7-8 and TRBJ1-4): GAGVSQSPRYKVAKRGQDVALRCDPISGHVSLFWYQQALGQGPEFLTYFQNEAQLDKSGLPSDRFFAERPEGSVSTLKIQRTQQEDSAVYLCASSATGATNEKLFFGSGTQLSVL.

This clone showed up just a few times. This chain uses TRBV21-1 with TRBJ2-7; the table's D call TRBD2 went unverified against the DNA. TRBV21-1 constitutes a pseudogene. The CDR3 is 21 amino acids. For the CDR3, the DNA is TGTGCCAGCAGCGCACATCGCCAGACTAGCGGGAGAGGGGGTAGCTCCTACGAGCAGTACTTC. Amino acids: CASSAHRQTSGRGGSSYEQYF.

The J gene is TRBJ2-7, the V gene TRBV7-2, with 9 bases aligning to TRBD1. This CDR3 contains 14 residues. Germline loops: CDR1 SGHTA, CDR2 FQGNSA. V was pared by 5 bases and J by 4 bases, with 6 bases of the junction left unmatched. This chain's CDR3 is CASSPTGGRYEQYF. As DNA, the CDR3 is TGTGCCAGCAGCCCAACAGGGGGCCGTTACGAGCAGTACTTC.

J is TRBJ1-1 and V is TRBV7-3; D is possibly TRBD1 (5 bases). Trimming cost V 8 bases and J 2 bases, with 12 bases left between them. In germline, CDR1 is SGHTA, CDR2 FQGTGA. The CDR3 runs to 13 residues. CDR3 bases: TGTGCCAGCGGCGGGGCTGCAAACACTGAAGCTTTCTTT. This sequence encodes CASGGAANTEAFF.

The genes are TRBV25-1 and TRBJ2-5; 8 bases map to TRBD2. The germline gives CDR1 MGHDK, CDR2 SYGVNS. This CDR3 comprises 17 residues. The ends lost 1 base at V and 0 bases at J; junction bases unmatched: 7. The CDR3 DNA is TGTGCCAGCAGTGAATTCGGGGTAGCGGGGTACCAAGAGACCCAGTACTTC. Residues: CASSEFGVAGYQETQYF.

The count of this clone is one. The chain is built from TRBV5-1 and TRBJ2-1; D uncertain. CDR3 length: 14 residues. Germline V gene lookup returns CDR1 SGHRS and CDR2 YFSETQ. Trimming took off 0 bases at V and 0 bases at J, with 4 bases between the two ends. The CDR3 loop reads CASSLASSYNEQFF. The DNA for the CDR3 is TGCGCCAGCAGCTTGGCGAGCTCCTACAATGAGCAGTTCTTC.